This T cell receptor beta chain was captured in a study of T cell changes during pregnancy in multiple sclerosis. Germline CDR1 reads SGDLS; CDR2 reads YYNGEE. The CDR3 length is 16 residues. J gave up 6 bases and V 3 bases, and 10 bases lay outside the gene matches. Assay used: immunoSEQ multiplex PCR; TCRdb lists only in-frame clones, some missing. The table includes about 60,000 clones, 93% detected once. The chain joins TRBV9 to TRBJ2-1, with 9 bases aligning to TRBD1. The material sequenced was peripheral blood, taken after pregnancy. This clonotype was sampled from a female donor with multiple sclerosis, enrolled in a pregnancy study. CDR3 protein: CASSGGTGTQGNEQFF. The CDR3 coding sequence is TGTGCCAGCAGCGGCGGGACAGGGACACAGGGCAATGAGCAGTTCTTC.